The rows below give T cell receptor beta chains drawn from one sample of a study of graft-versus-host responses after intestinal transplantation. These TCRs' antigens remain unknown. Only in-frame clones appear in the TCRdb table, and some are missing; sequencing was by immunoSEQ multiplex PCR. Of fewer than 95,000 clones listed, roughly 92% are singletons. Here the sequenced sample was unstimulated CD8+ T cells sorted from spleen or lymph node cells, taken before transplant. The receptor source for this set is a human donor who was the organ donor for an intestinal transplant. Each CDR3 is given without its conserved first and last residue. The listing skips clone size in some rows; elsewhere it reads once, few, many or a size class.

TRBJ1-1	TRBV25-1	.	ASSESITGVEAF
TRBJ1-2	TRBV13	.	ASSSPTGPGGYT
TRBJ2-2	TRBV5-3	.	ARSSPPGTAITGELF
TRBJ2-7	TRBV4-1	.	ASSQGPGWIYEQY
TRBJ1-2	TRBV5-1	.	ASTTATGVTLGYT
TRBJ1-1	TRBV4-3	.	ASSQDGLSNTEAF
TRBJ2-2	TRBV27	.	ASRMSGFTGELF
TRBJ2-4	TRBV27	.	ASRPGLGRNIQY
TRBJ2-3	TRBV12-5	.	ASGFLAEGTDTQY
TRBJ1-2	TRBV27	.	ASSLKPCGQGCRYGYT
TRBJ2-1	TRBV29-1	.	SVPGGDTFYNEQF
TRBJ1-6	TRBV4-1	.	ASSQAVVSRAWGSPLH
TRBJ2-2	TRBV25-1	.	ASSPNTGELF
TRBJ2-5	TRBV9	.	ASARASEETQY
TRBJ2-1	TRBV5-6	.	ASSPIGTSGGDEQF
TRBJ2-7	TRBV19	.	ASSIDLGGYEQY
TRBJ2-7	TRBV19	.	ASSGTTYEQY
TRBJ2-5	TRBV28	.	ASSSPLDEEQY
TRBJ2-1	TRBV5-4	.	ASSFQLLYYNEQF
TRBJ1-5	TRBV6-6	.	ASSKQGGETQH
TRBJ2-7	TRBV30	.	AWRPGQGIYEQY
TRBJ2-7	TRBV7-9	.	ASSSGTGGPYEQY
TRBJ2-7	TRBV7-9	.	ASSTRTGKIYEQY
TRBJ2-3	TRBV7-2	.	ASSLSGTGRPDTQY
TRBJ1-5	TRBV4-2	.	ASSQVGVGNQPQH
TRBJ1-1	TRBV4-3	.	ASSQGQGATEAF
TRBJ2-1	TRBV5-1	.	ASGPGGAHEQF
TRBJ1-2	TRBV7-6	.	ASSATPYYGYT
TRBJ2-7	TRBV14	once	ASSQVGTGGNEQY
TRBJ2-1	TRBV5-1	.	ASSFRGGVYNEQF
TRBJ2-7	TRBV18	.	ASSPRLDRLYEQY
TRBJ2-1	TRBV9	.	ASSSGLASYNEQF
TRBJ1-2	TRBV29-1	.	SVEQGSYGYT
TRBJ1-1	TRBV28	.	ASSPGQGRPEAF
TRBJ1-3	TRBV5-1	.	ASSLLGADSGNTIY
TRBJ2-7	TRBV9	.	ASGSGTTTYEQY
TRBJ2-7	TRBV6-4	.	ASSDIGQGVHEQY
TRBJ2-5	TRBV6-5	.	ASSYLGQGARETQY
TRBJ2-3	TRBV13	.	ASSPGLAATDTQY
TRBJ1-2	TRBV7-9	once	AEAAGAYGYT
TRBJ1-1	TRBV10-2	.	ASSEGQHLMNTEAF
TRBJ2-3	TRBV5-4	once	ASSSIGLAGADTQY